The 12 T cell receptor beta chains listed next were all sequenced from one sample in a study of T-cell memory formation after mild COVID-19. TCRdb re-called the 5' RACE reads through MiXCR, storing one row per CDR3 protein. The sample has 350,000 or so distinct CDR3 sequences; 13% are singletons. The specimen was PBMCs or a T cell subset sorted from them (not recorded which). These receptors all stem from a young man who had mild COVID-19 (a few samples of this study predate the infection). Cell type and time point are not known.

The chain carries TRBV20-1 and TRBJ2-1; 10 nucleotides align to TRBD2. Germline CDR1 and CDR2: DFQATT and SNEGSKA (reference sequence). V lost 0 bases to trimming and J lost 6 bases; unmatched junction nucleotides: 17. The CDR3 extends over 19 amino acids. CDR3 sequence (DNA): TGCAGTGCTAGAGACCGCGGGACCCTAGCGGGGGCTGGTGGCAATGAGCAGTTCTTC. Protein: CSARDRGTLAGAGGNEQFF.

This clonotype was seen only a few times. The rearrangement links TRBV4-3 to TRBJ2-7; D is perhaps TRBD1 (6 bases). The CDR3 sequence is 15 residues long. V was cut by 1 base and J by 0 bases, with 10 bases left in between. CDR1 LGHNA and CDR2 YSLEER come from the germline V gene. The CDR3 region is CASSQVRGYSYEQYV. CDR3 DNA sequence: TGCGCCAGCAGCCAAGTCAGGGGATACTCCTACGAGCAGTACGTC.

This clonotype appeared many times. The chain recombines TRBV11-2 with TRBJ1-1; unclear D gene. The CDR3 length is 13 residues. Trimming took 0 bases from V and 7 from J, leaving 9 bases between them. Germline CDR1 SGHAT, CDR2 FQNNGV. This CDR3 reads CASSLDRHGEAFF. In DNA, the CDR3 is TGTGCCAGCAGCTTAGACCGCCACGGTGAAGCTTTCTTT.

V and J are TRBV6-2 or TRBV6-3 and TRBJ2-2; 9 bases match TRBD2. Losses at the gene ends were 2 bases for V and 2 bases for J; bases not matched to a gene: 9. The V gene's germline CDR1 is MNHEY and CDR2 SVGEGT. The CDR3 consists of 18 residues. Here the CDR3 DNA reads TGTGCCAGCAGTTACGAGCTAGCGGGGAATACCAACACCGGGGAGCTGTTTTTT. Its translation: CASSYELAGNTNTGELFF.

V gene TRBV15 combines with J gene TRBJ1-4; tentatively, D is TRBD1 (5 bases). This CDR3 comprises 15 residues. Germline CDR1 LNHNV, CDR2 YYDKDF (reference sequence). With 0 bases removed from V and 5 bases from J, the gap between germline ends came to 10 bases. The CDR3 sequence is CATSRDRRGNEKLFF. The CDR3, as DNA: TGTGCCACCAGCAGAGATCGGCGGGGCAATGAAAAACTGTTTTTT.

This clonotype was detected a few times. V usage is TRBV5-6 and J usage is TRBJ1-1, with TRBD1 as a possible D gene (5 bases). Trimming pared 4 bases from V and 3 bases from J, leaving 10 bases between. CDR1 and CDR2 from the germline V gene are SGHDT and YYEEEE. The CDR3 length is 13 residues. In DNA, the CDR3 is TGTGCCAGCAGCGTGGACATTGACACTGAAGCTTTCTTT. It is translated as CASSVDIDTEAFF.

The chain has TRBV4-2 and TRBJ1-5; tentative D call: TRBD1 (6 bases). Germline V gene data show CDR1 as LGHNA and CDR2 as YNFKEQ. The CDR3 sequence is 15 residues long. Trimming shortened V by 1 base and J by 5 bases, and 12 bases separated the two germline ends. CDR3 DNA: TGTGCCAGCAGCCAAGGGCCGGGGGCCGATCAGCCCCAGCATTTT. Its protein is CASSQGPGADQPQHF.

The J gene is TRBJ2-7, the V gene TRBV13; D is unclear. The germline CDR1 and CDR2 sequences are PRHDT and FYEKMQ (reference sequence). This CDR3 spans 12 amino acids. V was pared by 5 bases and J by 7 bases, with 12 bases between. The CDR3 loop is CASSPDGWEQYV. The CDR3 region has the DNA TGTGCCAGCAGCCCGGACGGTTGGGAGCAGTACGTC.

The genes are TRBV5-8 and TRBJ2-5; D ambiguous. The CDR3 spans 11 residues. The germline CDR1 and CDR2 sequences are SGHTS and YDEGEE. With 4 bases removed from V and 6 bases from J, the gap between germline ends came to 7 bases. CDR3 DNA: TGTGCCAGCAGCAATAGTAAGACCCAGTACTTC. It specifies CASSNSKTQYF.

This chain links TRBV7-2 with TRBJ1-2; D is unresolved. V lost 4 bases to trimming and J lost 8 bases, with 11 bases between them. Germline V gives CDR1 SGHTA, CDR2 FQGNSA. The CDR3 sequence is 12 residues long. The CDR3 sequence is CASSWVRSGYTF. CDR3 sequence (DNA): TGTGCCAGCAGCTGGGTTAGGTCGGGCTACACCTTC.

In DNA, the CDR3 is TGTGCCAGCGGTAACAGGGAAGCTAACTATGGCTACACCTTC. Amino acids: CASGNREANYGYTF. V and J are TRBV12-3 or TRBV12-4 and TRBJ1-2, with a weak D call TRBD1 (6 bases). V lost 8 bases to trimming and J lost 0 bases, with 13 bases between them. This CDR3 spans 14 amino acids.

This chain connects TRBV24-1 to TRBJ1-2; D uncertain. Between the trimmed V and J ends, which lost 4 bases and 8 bases, there was a span of 10 bases. CDR1 and CDR2 (germline): KGHDR, SFDVKD. This CDR3 comprises 12 residues. CDR3 sequence (DNA): TGTGCCACCAGTGACCTGATGTCCGGCTACACCTTC. Translated, it gives CATSDLMSGYTF.